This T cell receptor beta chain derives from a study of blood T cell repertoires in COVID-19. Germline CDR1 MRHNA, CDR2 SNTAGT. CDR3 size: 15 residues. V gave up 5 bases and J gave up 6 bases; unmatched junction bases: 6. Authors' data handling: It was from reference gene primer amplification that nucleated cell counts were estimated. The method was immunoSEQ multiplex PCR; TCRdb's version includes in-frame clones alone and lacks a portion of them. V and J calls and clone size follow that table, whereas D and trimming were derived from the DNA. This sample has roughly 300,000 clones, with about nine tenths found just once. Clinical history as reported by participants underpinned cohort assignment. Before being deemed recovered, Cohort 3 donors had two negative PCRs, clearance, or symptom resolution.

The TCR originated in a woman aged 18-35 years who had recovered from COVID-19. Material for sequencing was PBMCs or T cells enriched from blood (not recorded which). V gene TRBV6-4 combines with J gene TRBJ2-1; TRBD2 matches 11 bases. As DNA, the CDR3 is TGTGCCAGCAGTCCCGGGACTAGCGGACGCAATGAGCAGTTCTTC. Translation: CASSPGTSGRNEQFF.